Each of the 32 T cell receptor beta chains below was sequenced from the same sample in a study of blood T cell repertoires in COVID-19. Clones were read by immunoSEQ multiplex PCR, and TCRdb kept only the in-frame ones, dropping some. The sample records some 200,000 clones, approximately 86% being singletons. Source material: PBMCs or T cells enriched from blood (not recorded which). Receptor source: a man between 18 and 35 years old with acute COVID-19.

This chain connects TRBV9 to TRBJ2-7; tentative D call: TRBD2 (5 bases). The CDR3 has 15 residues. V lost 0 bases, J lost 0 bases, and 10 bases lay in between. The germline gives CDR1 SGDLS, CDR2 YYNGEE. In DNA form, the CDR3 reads TGTGCCAGCAGCGTAGACGGGCGGGTCTCCTACGAGCAGTACTTC. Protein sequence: CASSVDGRVSYEQYF.

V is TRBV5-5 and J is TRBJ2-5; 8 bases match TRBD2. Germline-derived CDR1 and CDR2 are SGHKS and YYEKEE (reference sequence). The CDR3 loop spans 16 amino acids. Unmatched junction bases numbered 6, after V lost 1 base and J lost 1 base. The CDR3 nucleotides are TGTGCCAGCAGCTTGCGTCTAGCGGGCCCCCAAGAGACCCAGTACTTC. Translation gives CASSLRLAGPQETQYF.

The CDR3 coding sequence is TGTGCCAGCAGCTTACCGCCTAGCGGGAGGGTGGCCGAGCAGTACTTC. It encodes CASSLPPSGRVAEQYF. The genes are TRBV7-6 and TRBJ2-7; 12 bases align to TRBD2. V gave up 2 bases and J gave up 6 bases; unmatched junction bases: 8. The CDR3 contains 16 residues. CDR1 is SGHVS, CDR2 FNYEAQ, per germline.

The CDR3 nucleotides are TGTGCCAGCAGCGAGCAGGGGGCCCCCGTGAATTCACCCCTCCACTTT. This translates into CASSEQGAPVNSPLHF. The chain links TRBV9 to TRBJ1-6, with 8 bases identical to TRBD1. Germline CDR1 reads SGDLS; CDR2 reads YYNGEE. The junction had 9 bases not matched to a gene; V was cut back by 3 bases and J by 7 bases. The CDR3 consists of 16 residues.

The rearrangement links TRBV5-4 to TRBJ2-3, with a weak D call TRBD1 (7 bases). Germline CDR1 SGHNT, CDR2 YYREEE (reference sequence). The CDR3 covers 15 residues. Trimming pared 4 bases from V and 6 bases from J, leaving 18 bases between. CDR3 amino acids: CASSDDRASGDTQYF. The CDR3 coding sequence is TGTGCCAGCAGCGACGACAGGGCCAGCGGGGATACGCAGTATTTT.

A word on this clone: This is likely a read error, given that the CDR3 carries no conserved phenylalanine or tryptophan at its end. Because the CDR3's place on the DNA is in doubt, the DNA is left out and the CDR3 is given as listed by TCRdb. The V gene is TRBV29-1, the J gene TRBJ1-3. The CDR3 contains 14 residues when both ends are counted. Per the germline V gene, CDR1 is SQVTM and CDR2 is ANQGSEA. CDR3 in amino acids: CSVEEEAGGVVTSL.

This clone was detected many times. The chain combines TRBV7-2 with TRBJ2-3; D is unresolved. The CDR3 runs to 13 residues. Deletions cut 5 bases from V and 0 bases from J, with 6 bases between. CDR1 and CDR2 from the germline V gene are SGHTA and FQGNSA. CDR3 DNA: TGTGCCAGCAGCGTAGTAAGCACAGATACGCAGTATTTT. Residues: CASSVVSTDTQYF.

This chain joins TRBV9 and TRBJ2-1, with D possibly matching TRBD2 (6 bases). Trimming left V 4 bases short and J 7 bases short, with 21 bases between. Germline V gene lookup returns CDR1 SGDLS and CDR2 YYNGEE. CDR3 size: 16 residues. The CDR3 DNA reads TGTGCCAGCAGCTATGGGACTGGCGGGATAAGGAATGAGCAGTTCTTC. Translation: CASSYGTGGIRNEQFF.

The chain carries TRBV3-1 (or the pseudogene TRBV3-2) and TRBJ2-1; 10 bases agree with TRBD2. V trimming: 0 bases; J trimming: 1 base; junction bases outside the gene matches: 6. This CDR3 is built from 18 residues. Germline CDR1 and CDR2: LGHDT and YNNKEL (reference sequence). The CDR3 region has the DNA TGTGCCAGCAGCCAAGAAAACGAGCGGGAGGGGTCCTACAATGAGCAGTTCTTC. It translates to CASSQENEREGSYNEQFF.

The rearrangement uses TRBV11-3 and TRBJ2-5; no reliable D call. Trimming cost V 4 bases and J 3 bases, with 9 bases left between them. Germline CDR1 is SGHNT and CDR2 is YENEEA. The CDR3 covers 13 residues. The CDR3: CASSSGSEETQYF. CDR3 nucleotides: TGTGCCAGCAGCTCCGGGTCAGAAGAGACCCAGTACTTC.

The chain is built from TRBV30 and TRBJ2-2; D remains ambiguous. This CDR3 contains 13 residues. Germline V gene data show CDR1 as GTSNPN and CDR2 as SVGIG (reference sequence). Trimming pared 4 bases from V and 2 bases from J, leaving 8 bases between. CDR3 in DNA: TGTGCCTGGACCGGGTCAAACACCGGGGAGCTGTTTTTT. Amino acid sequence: CAWTGSNTGELFF.

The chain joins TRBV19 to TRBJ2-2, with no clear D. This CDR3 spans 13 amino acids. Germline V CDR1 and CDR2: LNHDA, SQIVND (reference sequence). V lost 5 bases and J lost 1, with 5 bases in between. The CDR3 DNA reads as TGTGCCAGTAGTCGAGAGAACACCGGGGAGCTGTTTTTT. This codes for CASSRENTGELFF.

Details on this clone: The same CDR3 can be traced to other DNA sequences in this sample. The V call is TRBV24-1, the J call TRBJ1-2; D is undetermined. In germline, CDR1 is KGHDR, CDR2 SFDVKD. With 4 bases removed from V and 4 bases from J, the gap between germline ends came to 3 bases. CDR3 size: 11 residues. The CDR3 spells CATSDRYGYTF. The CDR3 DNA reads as TGTGCCACCAGTGACCGCTATGGCTACACCTTC.

As DNA, the CDR3 is TGTGCCAGTAGTCCCCCGGGACTAGCGGGAGGAGACGAGCAGTTCTTC. Its protein is CASSPPGLAGGDEQFF. The chain links TRBV19 to TRBJ2-1; TRBD2 matches at 15 bases. Germline V CDR1 and CDR2: LNHDA, SQIVND (reference sequence). The CDR3 consists of 16 residues. The junction had 9 bases not matched to a gene; V was cut back by 5 bases and J by 10 bases.

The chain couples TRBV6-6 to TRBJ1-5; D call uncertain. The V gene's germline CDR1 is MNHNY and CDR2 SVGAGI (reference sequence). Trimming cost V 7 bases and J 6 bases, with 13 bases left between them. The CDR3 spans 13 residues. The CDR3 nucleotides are TGTGCCAGCACCAACGAGGGAATTCAGCCCCAGCATTTT. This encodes CASTNEGIQPQHF.

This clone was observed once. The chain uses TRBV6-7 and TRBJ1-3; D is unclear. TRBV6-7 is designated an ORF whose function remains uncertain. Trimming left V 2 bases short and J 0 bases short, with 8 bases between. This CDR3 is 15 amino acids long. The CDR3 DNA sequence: TGTGCCAGCAGTTACCAGGAACTCTCTGGAAACACCATATATTTT. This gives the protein CASSYQELSGNTIYF.

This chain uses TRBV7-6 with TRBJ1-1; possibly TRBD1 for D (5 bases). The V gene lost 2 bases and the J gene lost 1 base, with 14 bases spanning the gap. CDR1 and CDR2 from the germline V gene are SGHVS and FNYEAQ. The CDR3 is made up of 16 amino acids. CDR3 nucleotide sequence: TGTGCCAGCAGCTTATTTCCGGACATAAAGAACACTGAAGCTTTCTTT. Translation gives CASSLFPDIKNTEAFF.

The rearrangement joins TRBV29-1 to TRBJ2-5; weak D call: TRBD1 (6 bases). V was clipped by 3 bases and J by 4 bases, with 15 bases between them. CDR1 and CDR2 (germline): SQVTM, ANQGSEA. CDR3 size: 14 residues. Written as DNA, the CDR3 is TGCAGCGTTGATAAGCAGGGGACGGGAGAGACCCAGTACTTC. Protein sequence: CSVDKQGTGETQYF. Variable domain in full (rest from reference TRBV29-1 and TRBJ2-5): SAVISQKPSRDICQRGTSLTIQCQVDSQVTMMFWYRQQPGQSLTLIATANQGSEATYESGFVIDKFPISRPNLTFSTLTVSNMSPEDSSIYLCSVDKQGTGETQYFGPGTRLLVL.

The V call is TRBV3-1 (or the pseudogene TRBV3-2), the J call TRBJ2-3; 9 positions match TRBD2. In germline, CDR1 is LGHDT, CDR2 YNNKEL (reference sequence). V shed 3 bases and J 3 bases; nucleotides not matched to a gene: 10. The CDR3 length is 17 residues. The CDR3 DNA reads TGTGCCAGCAGCCACCTCATTAGGCGGGAGGGTACAGATACGCAGTATTTT. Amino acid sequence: CASSHLIRREGTDTQYF.

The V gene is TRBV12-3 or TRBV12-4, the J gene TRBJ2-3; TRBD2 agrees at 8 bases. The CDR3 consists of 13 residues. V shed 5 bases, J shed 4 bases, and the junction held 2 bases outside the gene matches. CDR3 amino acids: CASSQGLADTQYF. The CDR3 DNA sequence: TGTGCCAGCAGTCAGGGACTAGCAGATACGCAGTATTTT.

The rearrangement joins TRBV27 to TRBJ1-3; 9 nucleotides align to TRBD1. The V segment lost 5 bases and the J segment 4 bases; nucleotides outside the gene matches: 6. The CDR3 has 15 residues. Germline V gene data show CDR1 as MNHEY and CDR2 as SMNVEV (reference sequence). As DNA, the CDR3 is TGTGCCAGCAGTCAAGGACAGGGGCCGGGAAACACCATATATTTT. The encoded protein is CASSQGQGPGNTIYF.

The CDR3 reads CASSMGQGADTQYF. The CDR3 region has the DNA TGTGCCAGTAGTATGGGACAGGGGGCAGATACGCAGTATTTT. The genes are TRBV19 and TRBJ2-3; 11 nucleotides agree with TRBD1. V shed 3 bases, J shed 4 bases, and the junction held 0 bases outside the gene matches. The germline V gene has CDR1 LNHDA and CDR2 SQIVND (reference sequence). The CDR3 is made up of 14 amino acids.

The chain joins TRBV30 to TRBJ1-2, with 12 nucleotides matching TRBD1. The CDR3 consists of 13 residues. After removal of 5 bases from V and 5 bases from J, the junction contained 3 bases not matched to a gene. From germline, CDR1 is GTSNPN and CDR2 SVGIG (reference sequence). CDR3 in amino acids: CAWGTGGWYGYTF. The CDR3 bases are TGTGCCTGGGGGACAGGGGGCTGGTATGGCTACACCTTC.

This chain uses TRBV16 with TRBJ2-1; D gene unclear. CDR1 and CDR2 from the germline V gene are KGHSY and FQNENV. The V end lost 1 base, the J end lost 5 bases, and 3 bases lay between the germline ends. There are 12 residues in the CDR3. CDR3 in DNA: TGTGCCAGCAGCCAATACAACAATGAGCAGTTCTTC. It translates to CASSQYNNEQFF.

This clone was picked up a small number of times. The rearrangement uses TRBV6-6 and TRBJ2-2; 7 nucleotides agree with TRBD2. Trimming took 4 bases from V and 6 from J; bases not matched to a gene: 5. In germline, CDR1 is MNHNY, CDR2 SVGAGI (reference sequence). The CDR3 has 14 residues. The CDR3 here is CASSLLANAGELFF. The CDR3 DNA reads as TGTGCCAGCAGTTTACTAGCGAATGCCGGGGAGCTGTTTTTT.

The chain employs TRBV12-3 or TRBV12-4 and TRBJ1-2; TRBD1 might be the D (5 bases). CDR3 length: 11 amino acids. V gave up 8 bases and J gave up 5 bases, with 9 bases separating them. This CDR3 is CASGSGYGYTF. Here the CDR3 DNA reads TGTGCCAGCGGGTCAGGGTATGGCTACACCTTC.

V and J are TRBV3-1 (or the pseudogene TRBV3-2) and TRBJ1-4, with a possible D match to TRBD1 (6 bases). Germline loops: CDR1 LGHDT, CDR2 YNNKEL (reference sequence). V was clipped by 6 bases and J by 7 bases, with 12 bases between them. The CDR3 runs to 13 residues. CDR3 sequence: CASRRDMGEKLFF. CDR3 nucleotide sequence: TGTGCCAGCAGACGGGACATGGGTGAAAAACTGTTTTTT.

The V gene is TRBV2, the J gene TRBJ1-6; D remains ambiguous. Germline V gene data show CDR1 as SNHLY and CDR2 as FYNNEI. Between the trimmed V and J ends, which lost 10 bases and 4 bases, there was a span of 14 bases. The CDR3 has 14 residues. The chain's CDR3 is CATYSGNYNSPLHF. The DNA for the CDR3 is TGTGCCACCTACTCAGGAAATTATAATTCACCCCTCCACTTT. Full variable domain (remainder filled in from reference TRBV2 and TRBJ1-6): EPEVTQTPSHQVTQMGQEVILRCVPISNHLYFYWYRQILGQKVEFLVSFYNNEISEKSEIFDDQFSVERPDGSNFTLKIRSTKLEDSAMYFCATYSGNYNSPLHFGNGTRLTVT.

The DNA of the CDR3 is TGTGCCAGCAGCTTAGGGGGGGCGAATGAGCAGTTCTTC. As protein: CASSLGGANEQFF. The V and J genes are TRBV7-3 and TRBJ2-1; weak D call: TRBD2 (7 bases). Germline-derived CDR1 and CDR2 are SGHTA and FQGTGA. V gave up 2 bases and J gave up 7 bases, with 9 bases separating them. CDR3 length equals 13 residues.

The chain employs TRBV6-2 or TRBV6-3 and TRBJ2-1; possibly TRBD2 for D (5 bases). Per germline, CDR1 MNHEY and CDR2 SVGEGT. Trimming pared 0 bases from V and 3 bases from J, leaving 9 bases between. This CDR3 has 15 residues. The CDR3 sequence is CASSYSIGDYNEQFF. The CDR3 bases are TGTGCCAGCAGTTACTCGATCGGGGACTACAATGAGCAGTTCTTC.

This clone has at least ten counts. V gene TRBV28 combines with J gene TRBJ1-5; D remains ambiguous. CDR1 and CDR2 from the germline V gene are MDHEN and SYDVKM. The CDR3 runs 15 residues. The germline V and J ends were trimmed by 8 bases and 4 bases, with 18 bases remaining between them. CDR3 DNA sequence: TGTGCCAGCGGTGGAGTCAATTACGGGAATCAGCCCCAGCATTTT. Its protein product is CASGGVNYGNQPQHF.

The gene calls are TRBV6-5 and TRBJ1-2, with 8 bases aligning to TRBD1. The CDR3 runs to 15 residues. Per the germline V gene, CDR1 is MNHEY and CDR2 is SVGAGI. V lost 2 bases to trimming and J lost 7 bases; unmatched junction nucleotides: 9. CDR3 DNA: TGTGCCAGCAGTTACAAGGGCAGGGGGCAGGGTGGCTACACCTTC. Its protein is CASSYKGRGQGGYTF.